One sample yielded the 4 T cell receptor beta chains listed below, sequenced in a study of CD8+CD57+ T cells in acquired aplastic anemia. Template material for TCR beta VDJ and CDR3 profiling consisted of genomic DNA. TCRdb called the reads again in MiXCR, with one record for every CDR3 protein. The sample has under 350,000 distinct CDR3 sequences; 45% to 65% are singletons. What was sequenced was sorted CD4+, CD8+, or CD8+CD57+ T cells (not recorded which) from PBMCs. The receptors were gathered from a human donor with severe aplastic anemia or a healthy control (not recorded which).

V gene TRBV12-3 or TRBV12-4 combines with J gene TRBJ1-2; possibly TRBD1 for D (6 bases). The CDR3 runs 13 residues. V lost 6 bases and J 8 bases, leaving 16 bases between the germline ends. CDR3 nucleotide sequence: TGTGCCAGCAGAGCCTCCGGGACACAGGGCTACACCTTC. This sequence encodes CASRASGTQGYTF.

CDR3 loop: CSVRDLGNTEAFF. Here the CDR3 DNA reads TGCAGCGTAAGGGATCTAGGGAACACTGAAGCTTTCTTT. The chain has TRBV29-1 and TRBJ1-1; the D is unclear. CDR3 size: 13 residues. Trimming removed 6 bases at V and 1 base at J, with 12 bases between. Germline values: CDR1 SQVTM, CDR2 ANQGSEA.

The CDR3 DNA reads as TGTGCCAGCAGTGAATACAGGGGTACCTACGAGCAGTACTTC. As protein: CASSEYRGTYEQYF. The chain carries TRBV2 and TRBJ2-7; 7 bases line up with TRBD1. The CDR3 runs to 14 residues. V lost 2 bases to trimming and J lost 2 bases; unmatched junction nucleotides: 3. The germline gives CDR1 SNHLY, CDR2 FYNNEI.

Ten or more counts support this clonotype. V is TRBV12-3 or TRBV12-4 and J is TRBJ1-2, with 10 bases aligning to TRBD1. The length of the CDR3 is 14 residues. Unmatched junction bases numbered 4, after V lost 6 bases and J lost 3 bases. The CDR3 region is CASSSGQGYYGYTF. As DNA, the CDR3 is TGTGCCAGCAGCTCGGGACAGGGGTACTATGGCTACACCTTC.